This T cell receptor (beta chain) was sequenced in a study of T cell responses to AZD1222 COVID-19 vaccine (dated by TCRdb to the early 2020s). At the level of the whole study: Because spike-specific TCR depth and breadth did not differ between the two schedules, AZD1222 recipients who got a second dose at roughly 4 weeks were pooled with those who got a second dose at roughly 12 weeks. Trial participants were enrolled by age into 18-55, 56-69 and 70-plus year subgroups, with roughly 160, 29 and 62 TCR-sequenced participants respectively. A total of 233 trial participants underwent TCR sequencing, of whom 207 received two doses of AZD1222 and about 25 received two doses of the MenACWY control vaccine.

Taken with the paper, the label for time point translates to: baseline before first vaccination. Vaccinee samples were obtained from the UK trials COV001 and COV002, which included a single-blind randomized controlled phase 2/3 trial of AZD1222 (ChAdOx1 nCoV-19) in healthy adults. Trial participant PBMC samples were collected at day 0 and day 28 after the second dose for TCRbeta chain sequencing. Study-wide conclusions, independent of this receptor: Because no day 14 peak-response samples were available, the repertoires could be characterized only after the peak T cell response. In the small 56-69-year group, the increase in depth fell short of significance, most likely because of low power. After two AZD1222 doses, spike-specific TCR breadth and depth were significantly higher than at day 0 and than in MenACWY recipients. The whole spike protein was spanned by vaccine-associated CD4 TCRs, and dominant responses were seen in regions 160-218 and 743-854. Epitopes outside the regions mutated in the B.1.351 and B.1.1.7 variants were reportedly recognized by nearly half of the unique spike-specific TCRs. Conclusions about previously exposed vaccinees are limited because only five to seven AZD1222 recipients were SARS-CoV-2 seropositive at baseline. Most participants were white British and females outnumbered males, and the authors suggested that clonal diversity may have been underestimated.

With regard to this clone: The target of this receptor is not known. One base away there is no much larger clone; base qualities are not given.

Reading the germline V gene (reference sequence) gives CDR1 WNHNN and CDR2 SYGVQD. From its cysteine to its phenylalanine, the CDR3 spans 13 amino acids. Only the CDR3 DNA stays, 39 bases, in frame from base 1. Trimming at the junction amounts to 2 bases on V and 1 base on J, and the germline ends lie 6 bases apart. The CDR3 regions of human TCRbeta chains were analyzed by immunosequencing. The authors' pipeline ran thus. Repertoire TCRs were matched against a reference library of SARS-CoV-2-specific TCRs generated with the MIRA antigen-specificity platform. Breadth meant the fraction of unique TCRs that were SARS-CoV-2-associated, whereas depth meant the fraction of total T cells that were SARS-CoV-2-associated. Each spike-specific TCR was assigned to its reactive spike region and to a CD4 or CD8 class using the MIRA data. Log10-transformed breadth and depth values were compared by one-way ANOVA with Sidak's multiple comparisons tests. Entries here come from immuneACCESS through TCRdb and include only in-frame sequences with V and J called. Some clones fail to appear in such tables; in the studies checked, an unresolved V gene covers under half of the shortfall, and the cause of the remainder is unknown. The V and J calls and clone size were taken over from that table, and D and trimming were inferred from the DNA. This sample lists tens of thousands of clones; 87% were detected once. The top ten clones comprise approximately 4.1% of the sample.

Sequences were derived from peripheral blood, sampled on day 0 of AZD1222 vaccination. This clonotype was obtained from an adult in good health. The rearranged segments are TRBV10-1 and TRBJ2-7; the best D guess is TRBD1, with 5 bases matching. The sequenced DNA is TGCGCCAGCAGTGAGGGGGCGTCCTACGAGCAGTACTTC. Its protein is CASSEGASYEQYF.